This entry describes one TCR beta chain. Its cognate antigen is unknown. The data were taken from a study of cytomegalovirus exposure and HLA in healthy donors. General observations from the study: A reported reduction in N-insertions relative to the approximately 670-donor mean was seen in an Asian-associated ancestry cluster in a later analysis.

Both 60 Vbeta primers and 13 Jbeta primers went into the PCR. TCRdb's copy holds only in-frame clones and misses some; the assay was immunoSEQ multiplex PCR. The table records 95,000 to 150,000 clones, roughly 80% of them present only once. V was pared by 2 bases and J by 4 bases, with 8 bases between. In germline, CDR1 is MGHDK, CDR2 SYGVNS. The CDR3 totals 13 residues. The sequence was obtained from a man aged 25-45 years in good health and CMV-seronegative. V is TRBV25-1 and J is TRBJ1-2, with D unclear. Sequencing input: PBMCs. The chain's CDR3 is CASSEISSYGYTF. As DNA, the CDR3 is TGTGCCAGCAGTGAAATTTCCTCCTATGGCTACACCTTC.